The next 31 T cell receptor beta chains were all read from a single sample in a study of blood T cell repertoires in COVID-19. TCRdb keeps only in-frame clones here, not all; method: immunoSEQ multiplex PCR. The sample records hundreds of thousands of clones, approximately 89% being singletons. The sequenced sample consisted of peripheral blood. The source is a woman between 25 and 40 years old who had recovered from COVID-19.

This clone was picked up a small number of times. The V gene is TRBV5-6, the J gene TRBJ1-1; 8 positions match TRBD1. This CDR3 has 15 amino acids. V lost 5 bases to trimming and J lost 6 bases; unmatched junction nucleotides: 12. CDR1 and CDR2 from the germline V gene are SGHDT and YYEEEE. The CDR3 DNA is TGTGCCAGCAGACTGGGGCGCTGGACAGGGCCTGAAGCTTTCTTT. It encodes CASRLGRWTGPEAFF.

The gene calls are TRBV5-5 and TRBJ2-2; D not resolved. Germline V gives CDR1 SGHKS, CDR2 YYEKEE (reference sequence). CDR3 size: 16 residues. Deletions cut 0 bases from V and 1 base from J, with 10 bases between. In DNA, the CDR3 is TGTGCCAGCAGCTTGGATGCAGGATTGAACACCGGGGAGCTGTTTTTT. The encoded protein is CASSLDAGLNTGELFF.

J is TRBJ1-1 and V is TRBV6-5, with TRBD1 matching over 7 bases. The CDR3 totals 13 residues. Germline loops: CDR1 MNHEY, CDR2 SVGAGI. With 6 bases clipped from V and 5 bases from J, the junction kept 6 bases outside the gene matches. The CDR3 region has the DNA TGTGCCAGCAGCCTAAAACAGGGGACTGAAGCTTTCTTT. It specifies CASSLKQGTEAFF.

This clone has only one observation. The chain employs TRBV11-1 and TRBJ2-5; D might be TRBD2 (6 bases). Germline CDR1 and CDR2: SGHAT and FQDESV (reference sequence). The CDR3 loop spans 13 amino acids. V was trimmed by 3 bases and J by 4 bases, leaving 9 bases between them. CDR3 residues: CASSFAGGETQYF. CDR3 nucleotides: TGTGCCAGCAGCTTCGCCGGGGGAGAGACCCAGTACTTC.

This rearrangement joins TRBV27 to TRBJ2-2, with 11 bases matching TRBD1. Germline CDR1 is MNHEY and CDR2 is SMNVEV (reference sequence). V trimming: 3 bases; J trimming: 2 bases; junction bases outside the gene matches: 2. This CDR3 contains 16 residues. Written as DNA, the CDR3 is TGTGCCAGCAGTTTCGGACAGGGGGCCAACACCGGGGAGCTGTTTTTT. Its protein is CASSFGQGANTGELFF.

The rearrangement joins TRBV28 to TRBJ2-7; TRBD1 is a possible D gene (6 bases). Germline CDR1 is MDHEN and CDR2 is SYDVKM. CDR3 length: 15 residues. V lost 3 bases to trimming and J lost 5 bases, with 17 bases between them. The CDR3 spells CASSFLTGFVNEQYF. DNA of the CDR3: TGTGCCAGCAGTTTCCTAACAGGGTTTGTGAACGAGCAGTACTTC.

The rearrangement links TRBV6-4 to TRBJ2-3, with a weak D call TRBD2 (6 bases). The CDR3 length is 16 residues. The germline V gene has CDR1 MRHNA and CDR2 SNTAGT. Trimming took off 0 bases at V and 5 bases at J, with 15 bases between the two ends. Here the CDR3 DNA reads TGTGCCAGCAGTGACTCCGTACTAGCAGGTAGAGATACGCAGTATTTT. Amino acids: CASSDSVLAGRDTQYF.

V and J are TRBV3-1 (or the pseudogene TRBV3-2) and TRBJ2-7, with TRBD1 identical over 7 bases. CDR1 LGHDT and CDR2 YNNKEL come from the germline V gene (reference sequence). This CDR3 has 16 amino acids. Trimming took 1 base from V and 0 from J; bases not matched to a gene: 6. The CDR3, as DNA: TGTGCCAGCAGCCAAGCCCGACAGGGCCACTCCTACGAGCAGTACTTC. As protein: CASSQARQGHSYEQYF.

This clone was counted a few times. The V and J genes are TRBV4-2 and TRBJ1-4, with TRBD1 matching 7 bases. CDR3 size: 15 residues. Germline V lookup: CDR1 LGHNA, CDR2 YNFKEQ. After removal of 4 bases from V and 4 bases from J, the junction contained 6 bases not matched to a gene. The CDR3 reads CASSPRGTDNEKLFF. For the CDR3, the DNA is TGTGCCAGCAGCCCTCGCGGGACAGATAATGAAAAACTGTTTTTT.

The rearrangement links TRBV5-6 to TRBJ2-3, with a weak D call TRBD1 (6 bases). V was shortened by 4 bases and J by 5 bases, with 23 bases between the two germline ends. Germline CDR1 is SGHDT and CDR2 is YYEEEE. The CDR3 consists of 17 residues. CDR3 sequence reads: CASSPGVAGIGGDTQYF. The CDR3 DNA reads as TGTGCCAGCAGCCCTGGGGTTGCGGGCATAGGGGGAGATACGCAGTATTTT.

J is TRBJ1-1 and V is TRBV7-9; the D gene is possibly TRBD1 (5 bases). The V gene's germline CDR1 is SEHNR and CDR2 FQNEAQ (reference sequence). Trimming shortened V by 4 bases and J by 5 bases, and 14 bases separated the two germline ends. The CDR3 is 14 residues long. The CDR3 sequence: CASSWRGEETEAFF. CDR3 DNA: TGTGCCAGCAGCTGGCGGGGGGAAGAAACTGAAGCTTTCTTT.

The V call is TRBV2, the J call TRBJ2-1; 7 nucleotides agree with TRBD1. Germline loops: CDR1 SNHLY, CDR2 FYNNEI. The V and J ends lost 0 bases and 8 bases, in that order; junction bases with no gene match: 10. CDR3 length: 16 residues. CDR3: CASSEAQETGLYEQFF. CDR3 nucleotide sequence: TGTGCCAGCAGTGAAGCGCAAGAGACAGGGTTGTATGAGCAGTTCTTC.

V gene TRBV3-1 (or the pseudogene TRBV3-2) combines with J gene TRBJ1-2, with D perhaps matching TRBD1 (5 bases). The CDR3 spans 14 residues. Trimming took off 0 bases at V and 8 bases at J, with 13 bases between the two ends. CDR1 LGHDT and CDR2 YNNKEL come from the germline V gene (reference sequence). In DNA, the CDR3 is TGTGCCAGCAGCCAAGATTCGGCAGGGAGGGGCTACACCTTC. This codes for CASSQDSAGRGYTF.

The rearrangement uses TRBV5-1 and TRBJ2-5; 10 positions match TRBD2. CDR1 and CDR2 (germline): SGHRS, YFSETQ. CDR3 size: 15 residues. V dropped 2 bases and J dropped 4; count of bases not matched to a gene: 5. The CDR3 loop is CASSFQRGGSETQYF. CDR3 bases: TGCGCCAGCAGCTTCCAGCGGGGGGGATCAGAGACCCAGTACTTC.

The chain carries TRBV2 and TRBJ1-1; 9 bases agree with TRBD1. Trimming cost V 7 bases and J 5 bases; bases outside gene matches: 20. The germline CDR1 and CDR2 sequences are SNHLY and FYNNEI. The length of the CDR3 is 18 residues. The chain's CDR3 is CASNIPTRRGQGGTEAFF. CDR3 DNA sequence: TGTGCCAGCAATATCCCCACTCGTAGGGGACAGGGTGGGACTGAAGCTTTCTTT.

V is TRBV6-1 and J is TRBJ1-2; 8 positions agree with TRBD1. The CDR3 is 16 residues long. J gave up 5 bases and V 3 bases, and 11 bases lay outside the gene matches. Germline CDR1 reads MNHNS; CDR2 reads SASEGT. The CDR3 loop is CASSESSGTGLYGYTF. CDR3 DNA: TGTGCCAGCAGTGAGTCTTCCGGGACAGGACTATATGGCTACACCTTC.

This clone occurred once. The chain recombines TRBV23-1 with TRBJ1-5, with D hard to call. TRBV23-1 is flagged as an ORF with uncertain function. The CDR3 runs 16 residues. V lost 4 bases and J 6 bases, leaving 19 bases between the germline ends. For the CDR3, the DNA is TGCGCCAGCAGTCCCTTGGTTGGTCCAAGGAGTCAGCCCCAGCATTTT. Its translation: CASSPLVGPRSQPQHF.

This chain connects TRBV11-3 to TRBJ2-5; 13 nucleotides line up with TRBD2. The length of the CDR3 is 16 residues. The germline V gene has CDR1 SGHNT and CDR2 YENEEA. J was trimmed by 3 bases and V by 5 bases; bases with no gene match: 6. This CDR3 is CASSTGTSGAEETQYF. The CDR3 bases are TGTGCCAGCAGCACCGGGACTAGCGGGGCCGAAGAGACCCAGTACTTC.

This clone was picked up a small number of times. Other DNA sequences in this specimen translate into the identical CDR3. The CDR3 region has the DNA TGTGCCAGCAGCCACTTAAATGAAAAACTGTTTTTT. Encoded protein: CASSHLNEKLFF. The genes are TRBV3-1 (or the pseudogene TRBV3-2) and TRBJ1-4; D remains ambiguous. The CDR3 has 12 amino acids. Deletions cut 3 bases from V and 5 bases from J, with 4 bases between. Germline CDR1 is LGHDT and CDR2 is YNNKEL (reference sequence).

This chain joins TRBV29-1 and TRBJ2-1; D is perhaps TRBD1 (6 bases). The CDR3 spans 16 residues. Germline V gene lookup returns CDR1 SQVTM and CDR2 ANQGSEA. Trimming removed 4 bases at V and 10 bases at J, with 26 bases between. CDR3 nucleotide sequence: TGCAGCGTTGCGACAGGTTACAATTCGATAGGTAAAGAGCAGTTCTTC. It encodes CSVATGYNSIGKEQFF.

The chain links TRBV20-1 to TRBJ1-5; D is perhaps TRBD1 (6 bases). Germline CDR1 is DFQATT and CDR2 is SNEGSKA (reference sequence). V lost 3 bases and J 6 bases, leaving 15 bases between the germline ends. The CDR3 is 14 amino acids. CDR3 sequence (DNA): TGCAGTGCTAGTTTGGGGGCAGTCAGTCAGCCCCAGCATTTT. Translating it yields CSASLGAVSQPQHF.

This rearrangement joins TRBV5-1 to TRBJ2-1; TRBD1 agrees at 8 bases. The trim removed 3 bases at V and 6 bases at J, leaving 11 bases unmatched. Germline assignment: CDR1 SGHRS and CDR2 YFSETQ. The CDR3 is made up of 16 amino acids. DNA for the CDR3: TGCGCCAGCAGCTCGCAGCCGGGACAGGCGGGCAATGAGCAGTTCTTC. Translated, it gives CASSSQPGQAGNEQFF.

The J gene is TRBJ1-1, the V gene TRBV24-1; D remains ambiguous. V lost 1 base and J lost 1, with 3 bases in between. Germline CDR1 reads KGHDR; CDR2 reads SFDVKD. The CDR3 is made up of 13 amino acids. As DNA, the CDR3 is TGTGCCACCAGTGATTTACAGAACACTGAAGCTTTCTTT. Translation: CATSDLQNTEAFF.

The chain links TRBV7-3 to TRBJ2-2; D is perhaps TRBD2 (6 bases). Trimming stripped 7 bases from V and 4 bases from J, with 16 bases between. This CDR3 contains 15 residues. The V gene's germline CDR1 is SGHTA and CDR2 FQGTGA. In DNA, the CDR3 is TGTGCCAGCAAAGAAGAACCCGGGGGCACCGGGGAGCTGTTTTTT. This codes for CASKEEPGGTGELFF.

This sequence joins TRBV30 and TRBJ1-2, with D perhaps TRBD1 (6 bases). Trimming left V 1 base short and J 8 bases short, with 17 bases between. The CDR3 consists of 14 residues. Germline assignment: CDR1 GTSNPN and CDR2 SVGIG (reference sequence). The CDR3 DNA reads TGTGCCTGGAGTGGGGGACACGGAGTCGCGGGCTACACCTTC. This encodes CAWSGGHGVAGYTF.

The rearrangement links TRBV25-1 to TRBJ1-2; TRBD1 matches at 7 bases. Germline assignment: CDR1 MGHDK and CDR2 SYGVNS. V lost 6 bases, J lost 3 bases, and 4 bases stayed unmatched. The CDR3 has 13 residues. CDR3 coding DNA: TGTGCCAGCAGCGCCACAGGGGACTATGGCTACACCTTC. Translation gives CASSATGDYGYTF.

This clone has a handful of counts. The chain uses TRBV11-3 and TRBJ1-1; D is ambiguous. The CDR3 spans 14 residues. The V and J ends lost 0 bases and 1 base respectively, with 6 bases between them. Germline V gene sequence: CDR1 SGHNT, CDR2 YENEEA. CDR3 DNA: TGTGCCAGCAGCTTAGATTCGGGGAACACTGAAGCTTTCTTT. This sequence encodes CASSLDSGNTEAFF.

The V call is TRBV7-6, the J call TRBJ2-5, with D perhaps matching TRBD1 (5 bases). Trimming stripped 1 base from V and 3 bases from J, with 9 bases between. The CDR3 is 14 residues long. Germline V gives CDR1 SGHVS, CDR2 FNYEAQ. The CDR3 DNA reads TGTGCCAGCAGCTTAGGAGCAGGGAAAGAGACCCAGTACTTC. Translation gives CASSLGAGKETQYF. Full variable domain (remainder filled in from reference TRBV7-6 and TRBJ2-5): GAGVSQSPRYKVTKRGQDVALRCDPISGHVSLYWYRQALGQGPEFLTYFNYEAQQDKSGLPNDRFSAERPEGSISTLTIQRTEQRDSAMYRCASSLGAGKETQYFGPGTRLLVL.

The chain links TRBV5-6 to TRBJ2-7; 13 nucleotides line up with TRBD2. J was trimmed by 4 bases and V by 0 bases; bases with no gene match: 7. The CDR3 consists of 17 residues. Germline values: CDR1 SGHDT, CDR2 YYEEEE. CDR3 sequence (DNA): TGTGCCAGCAGCTTGGAACTAGCGGGGGGGCCCAGGTACGAGCAGTACTTC. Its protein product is CASSLELAGGPRYEQYF.

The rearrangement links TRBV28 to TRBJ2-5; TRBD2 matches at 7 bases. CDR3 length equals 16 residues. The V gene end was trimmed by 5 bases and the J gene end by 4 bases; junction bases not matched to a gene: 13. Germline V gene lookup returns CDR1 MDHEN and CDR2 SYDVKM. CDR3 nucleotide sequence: TGTGCCAGCAGTAAAGGCGGGGGAAGCAGAGGAGAGACCCAGTACTTC. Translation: CASSKGGGSRGETQYF.

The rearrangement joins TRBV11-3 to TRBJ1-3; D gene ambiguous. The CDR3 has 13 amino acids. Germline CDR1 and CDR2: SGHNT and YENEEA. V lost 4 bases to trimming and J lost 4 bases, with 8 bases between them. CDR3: CASSYGLGNTIYF. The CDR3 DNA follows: TGTGCCAGCAGCTACGGACTCGGAAACACCATATATTTT.